Listed below are T cell receptor beta chains from one sample, sequenced in a study of cytomegalovirus exposure and HLA in healthy donors. This table comes from immunoSEQ multiplex PCR, and its TCRdb copy is limited to in-frame clones, with some not included. Here the sample spans over 120,000 clones, roughly 70% being singletons. Material for sequencing was PBMCs. These receptors were taken from a woman aged 60-75 years in good health and CMV-seropositive. CDR3s include the opening cysteine and the closing phenylalanine or tryptophan. Each record gives: J gene, V gene, clone size, D gene, CDR3 DNA, CDR3 protein. A D gene is named only where the DNA matches it firmly. The size of a clone is reported for some rows only, either as once, few or many, or as a class for expanded clones.

TRBJ2-7 TRBV10-3 - TRBD2 TGTGCCATCAGCCCGGGACTAGCGAACTACGAGCAGTACTTC CAISPGLANYEQYF
TRBJ2-3 TRBV7-2 - - TGTGCCAGCCGGAGGGCGGGAATCTCAGATACGCAGTATTTT CASRRAGISDTQYF
TRBJ2-1 TRBV7-9 - TRBD2 TGTGCCAGCAGCCAAAGGGGAGGGTCCTACAATGAGCAGTTCTTC CASSQRGGSYNEQFF
TRBJ1-2 TRBV6-6 - TRBD1 TGTGCCAGCGGGGACAGGGGCTATGGCTACACCTTC CASGDRGYGYTF
TRBJ2-2 TRBV6-6 - TRBD2 TGTGCCAGCCGGACTAGCGGGCGGACCGGGGAGCTGTTTTTT CASRTSGRTGELFF
TRBJ1-5 TRBV19 - TRBD1 TGTGCCAGTAGTACCCGGACAGGGAGAATTGGCAATCAGCCCCAGCATTTT CASSTRTGRIGNQPQHF
TRBJ1-2 TRBV6-5 few TRBD1 TGTGCCAGTGGGACAGGCCTCTATGGCTACACCTTC CASGTGLYGYTF
TRBJ2-4 TRBV5-6 - TRBD1 TGTGCCAGCAGCTGGACAGGGTTGAACATTCAGTACTTC CASSWTGLNIQYF
TRBJ1-4 TRBV28 - TRBD1 TGTGCCAGCAGTCCAACAGGGGGCGCGGGTGAAAAACTGTTTTTT CASSPTGGAGEKLFF
TRBJ2-3 TRBV6-5 once TRBD2 TGTGCCAGCAGTACCCCCCGGGGGGGCACAAATACGCAGTATTTT CASSTPRGGTNTQYF
TRBJ1-5 TRBV2 - - TGTGCCAGCAGTGACCGGGTCGTTGGGGAGTCCCAGCATTTT CASSDRVVGESQHF
TRBJ1-5 TRBV6-1 few - TGTGCCAGCAGTCAAAGAGGGGGTAATCAGCCCCAGCATTTT CASSQRGGNQPQHF
TRBJ1-2 TRBV11-2 once TRBD1 TGTGCCAGCAGCTTAACAGGGCAGGGACAGGGGTTGGATGGCTACACCTTC CASSLTGQGQGLDGYTF
TRBJ2-7 TRBV5-1 - - TGCGCCAGCAGCTTCGGCGGATACGAGCAGTACTTC CASSFGGYEQYF
TRBJ2-1 TRBV9 - - TGTGCCAGCAGCGACGACGGGGAGCAGTTCTTC CASSDDGEQFF
TRBJ1-5 TRBV10-3 - TRBD1 TGTGCCATCAGACAGGGGGTCGATCAGCCCCAGCATTTT CAIRQGVDQPQHF
TRBJ1-5 TRBV28 few - TGTGCCAGCAGTCCACGGGGGGAGCCCCAGCATTTT CASSPRGEPQHF
TRBJ1-1 TRBV28 - - TGTGCCAGCAGTTCCCCCACGGGACTCGGGCCAAGGGAAGCTTTCTTT CASSSPTGLGPREAFF
TRBJ1-2 TRBV30 once - TGTGCCTGGAGTCCTTACGACAGGCTCTATGGCTACACCTTC CAWSPYDRLYGYTF
TRBJ2-6 TRBV28 - - TGTGCCAGCAGTCTCCAGGGGGGCATGTTATCTGGGGCCAACGTCCTGACTTTC CASSLQGGMLSGANVLTF
TRBJ2-3 TRBV28 - TRBD1 TGTGCCAGCAGTTTCGGGACAGGGTTCACAGATACGCAGTATTTT CASSFGTGFTDTQYF
TRBJ1-1 TRBV6-4 - - TGTGCCAGCAGACCGACCGGGGGTGAAGCTTTCTTT CASRPTGGEAFF
TRBJ1-4 TRBV5-1 - - TGCGCCAGCAGCTCCAACGGTGGGGGGGCTGGCGAAAAACTGTTTTTT CASSSNGGGAGEKLFF
TRBJ2-7 TRBV7-9 - TRBD1 TGTGCCAGCAGCCAAGGACAGGGGGTCTACGAGCAGTACTTC CASSQGQGVYEQYF
TRBJ2-3 TRBV5-1 - TRBD2 TGCGCCAGCAAGGAGCGGGAGGGGACAGATACGCAGTATTTT CASKEREGTDTQYF
TRBJ2-2 TRBV6-5 - TRBD1 TGTGCCAGCAAGCAAGACAGGGAGAACACCGGGGAGCTGTTTTTT CASKQDRENTGELFF
TRBJ1-2 TRBV15 once - TGTGCCACCAGCAGAGAAAGCCCCGGGACAATCTATGGCTACACCTTC CATSRESPGTIYGYTF
TRBJ2-1 TRBV7-9 - TRBD2 TGTGCCAGCAGCTCGACTAGCGGGGGGTACAATGAGCAGTTCTTC CASSSTSGGYNEQFF
TRBJ1-3 TRBV5-1 few - TGCGCCAGCACCACAGGAAGGGGCTCTGGAAACACCATATATTTT CASTTGRGSGNTIYF
TRBJ1-2 TRBV30 few TRBD1 TGTGCCTGGAGGGCTGGACAGGGCTATGGCTACACCTTC CAWRAGQGYGYTF
TRBJ2-3 TRBV6-1 few - TGTGCCAGCAGGAGGGTATTCCATGGCACAGATACGCAGTATTTT CASRRVFHGTDTQYF
TRBJ2-1 TRBV30 - TRBD2 TGTGCCTGGAGGGGAGCGGGGCTCTCCTACAATGAGCAGTTCTTC CAWRGAGLSYNEQFF
TRBJ1-2 TRBV4-1 - - TGCGCCAGCAGCCAAGATCCCGGAGGACAGCTCTATGGCTACACCTTC CASSQDPGGQLYGYTF
TRBJ2-1 TRBV10-1 - - TGCGCCAGCAGTAGTCGGCCTGGGCACAATGAGCAGTTCTTC CASSSRPGHNEQFF
TRBJ1-1 TRBV7-9 few TRBD1 TGTGCCAGCAGCTCGACAGGGAACCCTGAAGCTTTCTTT CASSSTGNPEAFF
TRBJ2-7 TRBV5-6 - TRBD2 TGTGCCAGCAACCCTAGCGGGAGGGCGAGCTACGAGCAGTACTTC CASNPSGRASYEQYF
TRBJ2-7 TRBV5-4 few TRBD2 TGTGCCAGCAGCGGTTCGGGCCTAGCGGGGTCCTACGAGCAGTACTTC CASSGSGLAGSYEQYF
TRBJ1-1 TRBV7-2 - TRBD1 TGTGCCAGCAGCGTACAGGGGGCCAACACTGAAGCTTTCTTT CASSVQGANTEAFF
TRBJ2-2 TRBV5-4 few TRBD2 TGTGCCAGCAGCTTTGGGGGAGCGGGAGGGCCGACCGGGGAGCTGTTTTTT CASSFGGAGGPTGELFF
TRBJ2-3 TRBV7-9 - TRBD2 TGTGCCAGCAGCCCCCCTAGCGGGAGTGTCCGGGATACGCAGTATTTT CASSPPSGSVRDTQYF
TRBJ2-2 TRBV2 few - TGTGCCAGCAGTGAACGAGCTCAGAACACCGGGGAGCTGTTTTTT CASSERAQNTGELFF
TRBJ1-1 TRBV5-6 - - TGTGCCAGCAGCCCCCAGGGCTTTAACACTGAAGCTTTCTTT CASSPQGFNTEAFF
TRBJ1-5 TRBV4-2 - TRBD1 TGTGCCAGCAGCCAAGAGGGACAGAGCAATCAGCCCCAGCATTTT CASSQEGQSNQPQHF
TRBJ2-5 TRBV28 - - TGTGCCAGCAGTCTTCGGTCGGAGACCCAGTACTTC CASSLRSETQYF
TRBJ1-5 TRBV2 - TRBD1 TGTGCCAGCAAAGGGACAGGGGGGGCCTATAGCAATCAGCCCCAGCATTTT CASKGTGGAYSNQPQHF
TRBJ2-5 TRBV4-1 - - TGCGCCAGCGCGAAACCCGGGACTTCAGGAGAGACCCAGTACTTC CASAKPGTSGETQYF
TRBJ2-1 TRBV19 - - TGTGCCAGTACCCTTAACAATGAGCAGTTCTTC CASTLNNEQFF
TRBJ2-1 TRBV7-9 once - TGTGCCAGCAGCTTAGAATACGGGAGTGAGCAGTTCTTC CASSLEYGSEQFF
TRBJ1-4 TRBV5-1 once - TGCGCCAGCAGCTTCCAGGGATATGGAGAAAAACTGTTTTTT CASSFQGYGEKLFF
TRBJ2-4 TRBV4-2 - TRBD1 TGTGCCAGCAGCCAAGATTGGGGACAGGGGGCACAAAACATTCAGTACTTC CASSQDWGQGAQNIQYF
TRBJ2-7 TRBV25-1 - TRBD2 TGTGCCAGCAGTGAACCCGGGACTAGCGGCGAGCAGTACTTC CASSEPGTSGEQYF
TRBJ2-2 TRBV15 - - TGTGCCACCAGCAGACCCGGGGGCAGGGGGACCGGGGAGCTGTTTTTT CATSRPGGRGTGELFF
TRBJ2-2 TRBV5-4 once TRBD2 TGTGCCAGCAGCTTGACTAGCGGGGACACCGGGGAGCTGTTTTTT CASSLTSGDTGELFF
TRBJ2-4 TRBV9 once TRBD1 TGTGCCAGCAGCCCGGGACAGGGGTCAAACATTCAGTACTTC CASSPGQGSNIQYF
TRBJ2-6 TRBV5-4 - - TGTGCCAGCAGCTTTAGCTCTGGGGCCAACGTCCTGACTTTC CASSFSSGANVLTF